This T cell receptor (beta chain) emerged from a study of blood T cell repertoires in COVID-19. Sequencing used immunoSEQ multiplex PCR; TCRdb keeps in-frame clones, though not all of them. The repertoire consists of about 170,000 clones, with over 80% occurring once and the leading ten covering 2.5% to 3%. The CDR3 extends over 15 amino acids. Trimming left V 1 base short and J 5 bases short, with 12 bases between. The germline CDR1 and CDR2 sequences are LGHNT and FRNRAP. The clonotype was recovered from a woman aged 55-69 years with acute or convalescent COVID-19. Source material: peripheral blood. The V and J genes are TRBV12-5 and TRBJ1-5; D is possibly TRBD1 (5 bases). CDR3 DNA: TGTGCTAGTGGTTTGGCACGGGGGGGTTATCAGCCCCAGCATTTT. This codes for CASGLARGGYQPQHF.